This TCR beta chain came from a study of beta chain features in type 1 diabetes. Staining for CD45RO/CCR7/CD25/CD127/CD95/CD27 allowed sorting of CD4+ naive, central memory, regulatory and stem cell-like memory cells. Of the isolated RNA, all was reverse transcribed, and so the sequenced material was expressed TCRB transcripts. Some 3.8 million reads, on average, came from each naive, central memory and regulatory T cell sample. The method was immunoSEQ multiplex PCR; TCRdb's version includes in-frame clones alone and lacks a portion of them. The sample lists some 400,000 clones, over 12% occurring once. Whole-study results and caveats: The naive, central memory and Treg TCRB repertoires of patients appeared to be more similar to one another than those of healthy donors.

As concerns this clone: Its antigen remains unidentified.

Sequenced material: naive CD4+ T cells from blood. The clonotype comes from a woman aged 18-29 years in good health.

The CDR3 here is CAWSRQGATEAFF. In DNA form, the CDR3 reads TGTGCCTGGAGTCGCCAGGGGGCGACTGAAGCTTTCTTT. The gene calls are TRBV30 and TRBJ1-1; TRBD1 matches 8 bases. There are 13 residues in the CDR3. Germline CDR1 and CDR2: GTSNPN and SVGIG (reference sequence). Losses at the gene ends were 2 bases for V and 5 bases for J; bases not matched to a gene: 4.